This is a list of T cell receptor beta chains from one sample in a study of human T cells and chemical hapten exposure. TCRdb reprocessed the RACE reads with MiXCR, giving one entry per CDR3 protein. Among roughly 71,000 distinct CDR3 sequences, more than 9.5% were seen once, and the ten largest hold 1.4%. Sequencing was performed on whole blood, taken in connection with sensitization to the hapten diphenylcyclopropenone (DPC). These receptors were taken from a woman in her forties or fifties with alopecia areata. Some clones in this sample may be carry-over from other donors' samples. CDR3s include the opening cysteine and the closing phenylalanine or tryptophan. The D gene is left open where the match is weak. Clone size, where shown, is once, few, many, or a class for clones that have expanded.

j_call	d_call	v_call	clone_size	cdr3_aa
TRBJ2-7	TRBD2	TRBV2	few	CASRRTSSEQYF
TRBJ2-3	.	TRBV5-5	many	CASSLGLPQSGGTDTQYF
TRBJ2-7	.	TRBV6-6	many	CASSFNRDSYEQYF
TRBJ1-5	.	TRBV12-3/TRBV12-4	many	CASSLEDSNNQPQHF
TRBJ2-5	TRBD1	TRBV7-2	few	CASSVGQGQETQYF
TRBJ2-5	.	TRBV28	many	CASSAPGVGGTYKETQYF
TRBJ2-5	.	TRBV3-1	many	CASSQDYGPGETQYF
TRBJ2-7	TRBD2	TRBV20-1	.	CSASVSLAGVRQYF
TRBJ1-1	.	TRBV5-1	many	CASSLEGAETKAFF
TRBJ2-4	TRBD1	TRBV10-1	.	CASSALTGAIQYF
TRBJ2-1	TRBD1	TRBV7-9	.	CASSSNTRTGVNNEQFF
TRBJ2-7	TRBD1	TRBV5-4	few	CASSRGRDRDHEQYF
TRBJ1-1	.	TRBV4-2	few	CASSQAERDLSFF
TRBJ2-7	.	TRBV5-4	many	CASSLPGSLYEQYF
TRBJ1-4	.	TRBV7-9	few	CASSQMGGPSEKLFF
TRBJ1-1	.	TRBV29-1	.	CSVRDTLNTEAFF
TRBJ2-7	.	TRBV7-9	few	CASSLPTVGESQYF
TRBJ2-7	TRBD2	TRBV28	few	CASSQLGDYSYEQYF
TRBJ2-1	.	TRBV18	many	CASSEGPQSGRSEQFF
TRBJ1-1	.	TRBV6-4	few	CASSAGPGKAFF
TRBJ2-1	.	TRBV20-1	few	CSARAEAVSYNEQFF
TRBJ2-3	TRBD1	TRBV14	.	CASSQDLAPGTGYTDTQYF
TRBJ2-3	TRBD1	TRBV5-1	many	CASSLRALGTGVRDTQYF
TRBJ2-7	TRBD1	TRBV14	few	CASSQDSGQGFYEQYF
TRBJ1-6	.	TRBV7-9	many	CASKVWRGAPDSPLHF
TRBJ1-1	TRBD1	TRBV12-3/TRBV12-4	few	CASRWGTGGGTEAFF
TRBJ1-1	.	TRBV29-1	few	CSGRQPNTEAFF
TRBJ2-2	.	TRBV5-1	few	CASSLDGGTGELFF
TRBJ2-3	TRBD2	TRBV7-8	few	CASSELAARRTDTQYF
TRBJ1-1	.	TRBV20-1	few	CSANEGGTEAFF
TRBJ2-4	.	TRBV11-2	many	CASSWRHPARTKNIQYF
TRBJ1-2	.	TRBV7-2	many	CASRQTPGVDGYTF
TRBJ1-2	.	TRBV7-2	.	CASSLARQDYGYTF
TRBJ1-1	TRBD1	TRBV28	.	CASSSPTGGMNTEAFF
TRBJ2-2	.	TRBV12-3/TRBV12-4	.	CASSLDLTGELFF
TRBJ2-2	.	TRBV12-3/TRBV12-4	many	CASSLTGLTGELFF
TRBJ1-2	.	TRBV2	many	CASTEGFFGGYGYTF
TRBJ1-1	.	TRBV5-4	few	CASGVQGSTEAFF
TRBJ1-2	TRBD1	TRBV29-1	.	CSVGLEQGAKNYGYTF
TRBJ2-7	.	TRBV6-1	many	CASSLSGQIPNEQYF
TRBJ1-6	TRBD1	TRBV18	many	CASSTRQGRSSPLHF
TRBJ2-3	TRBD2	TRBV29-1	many	CSVDVAGADTQYF
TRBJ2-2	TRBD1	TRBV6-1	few	CASSATYRGSNTGELFF
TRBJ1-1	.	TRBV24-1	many	CATSDPTAMNTEAFF
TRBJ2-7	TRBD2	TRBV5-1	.	CASSTGLAGDYEQYF
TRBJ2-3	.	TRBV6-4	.	CASSDGLATDTQYF
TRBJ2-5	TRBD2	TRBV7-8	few	CASSGTSGPSTNQETQYF
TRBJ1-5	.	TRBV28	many	CASSLRSNQPQHF
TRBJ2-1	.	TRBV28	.	CASSYIGRASSRNEQFF
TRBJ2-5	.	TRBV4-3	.	CASSRLHGGAEETQYF
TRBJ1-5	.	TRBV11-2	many	CASSLGGHPDQPQHF
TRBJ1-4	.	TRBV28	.	CASRGPGLVGKLFF
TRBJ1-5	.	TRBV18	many	CASSLKTDQPQHF